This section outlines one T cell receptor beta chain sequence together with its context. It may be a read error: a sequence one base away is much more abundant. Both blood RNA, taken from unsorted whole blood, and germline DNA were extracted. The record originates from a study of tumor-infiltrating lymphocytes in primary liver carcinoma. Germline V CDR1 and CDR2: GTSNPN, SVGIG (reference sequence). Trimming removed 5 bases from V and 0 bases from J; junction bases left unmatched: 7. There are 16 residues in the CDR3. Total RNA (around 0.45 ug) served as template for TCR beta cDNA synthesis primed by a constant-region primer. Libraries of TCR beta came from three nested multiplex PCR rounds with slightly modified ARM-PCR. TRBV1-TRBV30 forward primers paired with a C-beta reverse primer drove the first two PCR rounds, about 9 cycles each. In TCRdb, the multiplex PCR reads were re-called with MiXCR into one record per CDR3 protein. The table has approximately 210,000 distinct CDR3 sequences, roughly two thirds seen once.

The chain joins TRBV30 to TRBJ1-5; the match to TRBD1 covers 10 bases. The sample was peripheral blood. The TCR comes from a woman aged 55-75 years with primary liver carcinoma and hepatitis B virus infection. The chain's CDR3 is CAWGTGDSFSNQPQHF. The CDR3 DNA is TGTGCCTGGGGGACAGGGGACAGTTTTAGCAATCAGCCCCAGCATTTT.